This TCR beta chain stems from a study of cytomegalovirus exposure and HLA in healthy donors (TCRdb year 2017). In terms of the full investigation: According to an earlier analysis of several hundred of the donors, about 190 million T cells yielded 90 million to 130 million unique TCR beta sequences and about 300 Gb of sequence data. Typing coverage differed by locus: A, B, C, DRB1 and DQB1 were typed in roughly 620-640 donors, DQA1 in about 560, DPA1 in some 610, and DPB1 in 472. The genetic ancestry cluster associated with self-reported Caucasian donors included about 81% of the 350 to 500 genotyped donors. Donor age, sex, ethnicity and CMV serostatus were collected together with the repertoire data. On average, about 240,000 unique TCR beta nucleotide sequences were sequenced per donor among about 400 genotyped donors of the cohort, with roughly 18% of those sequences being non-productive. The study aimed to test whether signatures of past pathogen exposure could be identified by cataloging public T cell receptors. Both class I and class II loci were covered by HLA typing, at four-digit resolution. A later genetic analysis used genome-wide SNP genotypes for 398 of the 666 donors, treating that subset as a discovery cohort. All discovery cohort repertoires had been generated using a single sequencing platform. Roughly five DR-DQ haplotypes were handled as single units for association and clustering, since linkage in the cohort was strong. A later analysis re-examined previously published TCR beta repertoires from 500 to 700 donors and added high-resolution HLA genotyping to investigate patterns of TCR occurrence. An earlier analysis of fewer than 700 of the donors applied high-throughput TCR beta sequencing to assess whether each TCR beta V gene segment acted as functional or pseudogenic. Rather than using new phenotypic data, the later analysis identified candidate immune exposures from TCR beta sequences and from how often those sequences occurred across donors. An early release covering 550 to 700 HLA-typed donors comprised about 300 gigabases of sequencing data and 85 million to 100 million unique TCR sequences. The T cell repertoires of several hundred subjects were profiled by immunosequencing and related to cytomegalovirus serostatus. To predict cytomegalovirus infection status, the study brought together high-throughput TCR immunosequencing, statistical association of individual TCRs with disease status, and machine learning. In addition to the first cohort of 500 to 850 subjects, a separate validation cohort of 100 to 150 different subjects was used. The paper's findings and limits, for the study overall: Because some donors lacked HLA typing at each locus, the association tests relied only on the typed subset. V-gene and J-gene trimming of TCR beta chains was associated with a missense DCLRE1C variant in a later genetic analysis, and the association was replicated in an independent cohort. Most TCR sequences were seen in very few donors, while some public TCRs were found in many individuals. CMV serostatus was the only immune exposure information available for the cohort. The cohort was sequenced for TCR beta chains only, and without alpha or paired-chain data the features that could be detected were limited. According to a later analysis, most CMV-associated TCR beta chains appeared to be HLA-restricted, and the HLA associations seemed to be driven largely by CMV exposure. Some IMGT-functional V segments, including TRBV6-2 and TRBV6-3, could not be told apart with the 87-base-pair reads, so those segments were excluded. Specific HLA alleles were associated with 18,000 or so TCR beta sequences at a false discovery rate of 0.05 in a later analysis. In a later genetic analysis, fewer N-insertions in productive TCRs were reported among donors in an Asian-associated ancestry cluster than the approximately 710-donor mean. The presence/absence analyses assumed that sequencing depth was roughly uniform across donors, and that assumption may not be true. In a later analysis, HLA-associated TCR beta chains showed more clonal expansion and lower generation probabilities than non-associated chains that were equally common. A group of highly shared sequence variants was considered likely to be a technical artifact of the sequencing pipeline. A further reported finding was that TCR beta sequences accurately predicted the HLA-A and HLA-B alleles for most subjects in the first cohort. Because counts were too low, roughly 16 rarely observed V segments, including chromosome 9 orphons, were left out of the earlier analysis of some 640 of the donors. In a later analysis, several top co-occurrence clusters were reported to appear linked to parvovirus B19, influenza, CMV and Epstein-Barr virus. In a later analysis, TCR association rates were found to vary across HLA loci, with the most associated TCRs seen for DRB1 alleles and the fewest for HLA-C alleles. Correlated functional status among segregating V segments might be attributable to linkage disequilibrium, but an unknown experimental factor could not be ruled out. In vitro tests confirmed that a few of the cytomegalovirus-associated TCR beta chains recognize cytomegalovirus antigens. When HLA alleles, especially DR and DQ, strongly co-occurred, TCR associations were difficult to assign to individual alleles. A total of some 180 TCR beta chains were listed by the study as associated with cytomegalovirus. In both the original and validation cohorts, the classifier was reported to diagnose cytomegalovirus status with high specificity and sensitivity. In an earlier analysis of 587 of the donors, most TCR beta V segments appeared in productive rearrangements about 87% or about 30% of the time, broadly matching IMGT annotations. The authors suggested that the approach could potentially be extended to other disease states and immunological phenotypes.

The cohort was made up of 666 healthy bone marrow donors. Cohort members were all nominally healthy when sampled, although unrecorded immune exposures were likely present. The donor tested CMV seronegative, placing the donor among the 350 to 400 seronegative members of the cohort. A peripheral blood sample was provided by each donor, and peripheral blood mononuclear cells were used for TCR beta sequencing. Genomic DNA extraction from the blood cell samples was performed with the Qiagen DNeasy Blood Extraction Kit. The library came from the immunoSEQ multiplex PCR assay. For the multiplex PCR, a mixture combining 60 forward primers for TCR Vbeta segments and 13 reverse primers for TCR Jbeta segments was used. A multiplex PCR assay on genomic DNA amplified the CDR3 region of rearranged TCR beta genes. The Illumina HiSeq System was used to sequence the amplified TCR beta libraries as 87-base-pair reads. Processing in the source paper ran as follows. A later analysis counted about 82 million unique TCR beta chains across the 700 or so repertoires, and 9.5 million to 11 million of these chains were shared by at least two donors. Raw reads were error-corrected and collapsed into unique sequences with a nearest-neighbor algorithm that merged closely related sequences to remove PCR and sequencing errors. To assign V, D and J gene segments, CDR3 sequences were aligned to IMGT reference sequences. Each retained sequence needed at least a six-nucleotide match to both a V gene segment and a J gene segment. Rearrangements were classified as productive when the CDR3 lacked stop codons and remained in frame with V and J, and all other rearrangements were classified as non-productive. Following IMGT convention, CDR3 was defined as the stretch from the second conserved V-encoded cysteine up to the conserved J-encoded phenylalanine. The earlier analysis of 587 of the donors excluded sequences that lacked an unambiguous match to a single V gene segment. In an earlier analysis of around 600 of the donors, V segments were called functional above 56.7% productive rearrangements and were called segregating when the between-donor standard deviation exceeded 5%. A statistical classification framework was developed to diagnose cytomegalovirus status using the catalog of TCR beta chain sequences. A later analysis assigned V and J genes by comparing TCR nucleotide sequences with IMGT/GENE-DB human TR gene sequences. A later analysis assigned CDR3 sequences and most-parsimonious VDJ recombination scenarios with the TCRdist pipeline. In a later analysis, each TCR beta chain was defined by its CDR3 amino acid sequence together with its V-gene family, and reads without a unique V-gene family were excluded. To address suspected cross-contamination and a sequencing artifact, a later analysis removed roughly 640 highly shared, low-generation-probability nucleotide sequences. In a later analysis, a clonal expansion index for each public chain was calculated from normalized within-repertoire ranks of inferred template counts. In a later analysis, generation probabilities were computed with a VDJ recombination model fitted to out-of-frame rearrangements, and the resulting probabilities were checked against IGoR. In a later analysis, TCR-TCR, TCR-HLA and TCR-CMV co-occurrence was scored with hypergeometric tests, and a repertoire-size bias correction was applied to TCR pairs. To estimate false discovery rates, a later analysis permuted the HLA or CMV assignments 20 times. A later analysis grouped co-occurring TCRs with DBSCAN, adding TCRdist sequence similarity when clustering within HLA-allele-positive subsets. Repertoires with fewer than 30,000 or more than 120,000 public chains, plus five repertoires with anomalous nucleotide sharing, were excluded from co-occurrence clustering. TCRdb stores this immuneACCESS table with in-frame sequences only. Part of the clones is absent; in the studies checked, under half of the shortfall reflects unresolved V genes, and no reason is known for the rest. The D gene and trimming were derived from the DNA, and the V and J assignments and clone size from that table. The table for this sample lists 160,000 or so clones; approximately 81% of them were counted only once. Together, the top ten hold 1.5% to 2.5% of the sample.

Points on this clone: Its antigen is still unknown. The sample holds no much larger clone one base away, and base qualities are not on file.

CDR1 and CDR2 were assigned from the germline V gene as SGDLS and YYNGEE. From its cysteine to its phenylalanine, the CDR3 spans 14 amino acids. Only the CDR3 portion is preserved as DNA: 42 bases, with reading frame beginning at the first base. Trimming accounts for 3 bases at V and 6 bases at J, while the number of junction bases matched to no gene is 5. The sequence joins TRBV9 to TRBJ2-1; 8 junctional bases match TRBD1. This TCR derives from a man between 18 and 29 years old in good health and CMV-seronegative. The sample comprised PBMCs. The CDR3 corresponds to CASSATGARNEQFF. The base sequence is TGTGCCAGCAGCGCGACAGGGGCTCGCAATGAGCAGTTCTTC.